This paragraph covers one TCR beta chain sequence. This CDR3 comprises 12 residues. Trimming removed 4 bases at V and 11 bases at J, with 15 bases between. Germline CDR1 SGHDT, CDR2 YYEEEE. This sample is drawn from a study of blood T cell repertoires in COVID-19. Original handling: Quantification of nucleated cells was approximated via reference gene primer amplification. Clones were read by immunoSEQ multiplex PCR, and TCRdb kept only the in-frame ones, dropping some. V, J and clone size reflect that table, while D and trimming were determined from the DNA. The data show 200,000 to 250,000 clones, with approximately 86% seen just once and approximately 3% held by the top ten.

The receptor comes from a woman in her 30s who had recovered from COVID-19. Sequencing was done on a sample of peripheral blood. The gene calls are TRBV5-6 and TRBJ1-2; D not resolved. Here the CDR3 reads CASSPTGRAYTF. The CDR3 DNA reads TGTGCCAGCAGCCCCACGGGGAGGGCTTACACCTTC.